The rows below give T cell receptor beta chains drawn from one sample of a study of STAT5B mutations in CD4+ large granular lymphocyte leukemia. Libraries were prepared by immunoSEQ multiplex PCR; TCRdb keeps only in-frame clonotypes and omits some of them. The table includes 25,000 to 35,000 clones, 85% to 90% detected once. Sequencing input: CD4+ T cells from blood buffy coats. Receptors were obtained from a human donor in good health. The CDR3 runs from the conserved cysteine through the conserved F or W. A D gene is named only where the DNA matches it firmly. Size tells how often a clone was seen (once, few, many) or the class of an expanded clone, and some rows leave it out.

v_call	j_call	d_call	clone_size	cdr3_aa	cdr3_nt
TRBV11-1	TRBJ2-2	-	-	CASSQHILPTGELFF	TGTGCCAGCAGCCAACACATACTGCCCACCGGGGAGCTGTTTTTT
TRBV6-5	TRBJ2-7	-	-	CASATSTPAVYEQYF	TGTGCCAGCGCCACTAGCACCCCTGCAGTGTACGAGCAGTACTTC
TRBV28	TRBJ1-1	-	-	CASSPWVNTEAFF	TGTGCCAGCAGCCCGTGGGTGAACACTGAAGCTTTCTTT
TRBV10-3	TRBJ2-2	-	once	CAISDGHRNTGELFF	TGTGCCATCAGTGATGGACACCGAAACACCGGGGAGCTGTTTTTT
TRBV7-2	TRBJ2-1	-	-	CASSLDAQALGGEQFF	TGTGCCAGCAGCTTAGACGCGCAGGCCCTGGGCGGGGAGCAGTTCTTC
TRBV7-9	TRBJ1-5	-	-	CASSLYGSNQPQHF	TGTGCCAGCAGCTTATATGGCAGCAATCAGCCCCAGCATTTT
TRBV5-4	TRBJ1-2	-	-	CASSLIGVGYGYTF	TGTGCCAGCAGCTTAATAGGGGTTGGATATGGCTACACCTTC
TRBV5-1	TRBJ2-7	TRBD2	few	CASREGTSYEQYF	TGCGCCAGCCGGGAGGGCACATCCTACGAGCAGTACTTC
TRBV25-1	TRBJ2-5	-	-	CASSDRGGETQYF	TGTGCCAGCAGTGACAGGGGAGGGGAGACCCAGTACTTC
TRBV10-1	TRBJ2-5	-	-	CASSPGTQETQYF	TGCGCCAGCAGTCCAGGGACACAAGAGACCCAGTACTTC
TRBV6-6	TRBJ2-5	-	-	CASSYFQETQYF	TGTGCCAGCAGTTACTTCCAAGAGACCCAGTACTTC
TRBV10-2	TRBJ2-3	TRBD2	-	CATKKSGVTDTQYF	TGCGCCACCAAAAAAAGCGGGGTCACAGATACGCAGTATTTT
TRBV28	TRBJ1-1	-	-	CASSGLTAGGTEAFF	TGTGCCAGCAGCGGCCTGACTGCCGGCGGGACTGAAGCTTTCTTT
TRBV4-1	TRBJ1-2	-	few	CASSQDRINYGYTF	TGCGCCAGCAGCCAAGACAGGATCAACTATGGCTACACCTTC
TRBV11-2	TRBJ1-4	-	once	CASTNGPTNEKLFF	TGTGCCAGCACCAACGGACCAACTAATGAAAAACTGTTTTTT
TRBV25-1	TRBJ2-2	-	-	CASSEGGETGELFF	TGTGCCAGCAGTGAGGGGGGCGAAACCGGGGAGCTGTTTTTT
TRBV23-1	TRBJ1-4	-	-	CASLDGPSNEKLFF	TGCGCCAGCCTGGATGGCCCTTCTAATGAAAAACTGTTTTTT
TRBV9	TRBJ1-2	TRBD1	-	CASSVQGGAGGYTF	TGTGCCAGCAGCGTCCAGGGGGGGGCGGGTGGCTACACCTTC
TRBV12-5	TRBJ2-2	-	-	CASGLGTGELFF	TGTGCTAGTGGCCTAGGCACCGGGGAGCTGTTTTTT
TRBV7-2	TRBJ2-1	TRBD2	-	CASSLVGGLAGNNEQFF	TGTGCCAGCAGTCTAGTGGGGGGACTAGCGGGAAACAATGAGCAGTTCTTC
TRBV6-1	TRBJ1-6	TRBD1	-	CASSLTSGDRQPLHF	TGTGCCAGCAGCCTCACCTCGGGGGACAGACAACCCCTCCACTTT
TRBV30	TRBJ2-7	TRBD2	-	CAHSAGGLYEQYF	TGTGCCCATTCAGCGGGAGGCCTCTACGAGCAGTACTTC
TRBV5-1	TRBJ2-2	TRBD2	-	CASSLQAGGSTGELFF	TGCGCCAGCAGCTTACAAGCGGGAGGTTCCACCGGGGAGCTGTTTTTT
TRBV14	TRBJ1-2	-	-	CASSLSTGSPYGYTF	TGTGCCAGCAGCCTCTCAACAGGGTCCCCCTATGGCTACACCTTC
TRBV11-3	TRBJ2-1	-	-	CASSLGNEQFF	TGTGCCAGCAGCTTAGGGAATGAGCAGTTCTTC
TRBV6-1	TRBJ1-1	-	few	CASTHTEAFF	TGTGCCAGCACACACACTGAAGCTTTCTTT
TRBV11-2	TRBJ1-2	-	-	CASSLAGQSGYTF	TGTGCCAGCAGCTTAGCGGGCCAATCGGGCTACACCTTC